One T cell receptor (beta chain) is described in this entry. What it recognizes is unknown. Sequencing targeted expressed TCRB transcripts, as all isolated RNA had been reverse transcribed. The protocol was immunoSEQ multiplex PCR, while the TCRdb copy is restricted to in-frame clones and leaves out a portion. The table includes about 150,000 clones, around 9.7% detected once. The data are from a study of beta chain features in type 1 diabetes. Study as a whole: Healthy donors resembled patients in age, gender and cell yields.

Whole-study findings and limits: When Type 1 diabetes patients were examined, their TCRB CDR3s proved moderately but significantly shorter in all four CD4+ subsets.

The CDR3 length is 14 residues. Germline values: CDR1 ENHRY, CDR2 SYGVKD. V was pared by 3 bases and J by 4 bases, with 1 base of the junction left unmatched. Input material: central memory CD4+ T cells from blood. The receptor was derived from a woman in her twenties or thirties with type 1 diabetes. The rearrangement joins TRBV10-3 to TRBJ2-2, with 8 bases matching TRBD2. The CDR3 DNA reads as TGTGCCATCAGTGACGGACTAGCCACCGGGGAGCTGTTTTTT. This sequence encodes CAISDGLATGELFF.